This entry is about one TCR beta chain. The sample comes from a study of technical replicates of blood from a handful of donors. Trimming cost V 7 bases and J 4 bases; bases outside gene matches: 10. The length of the CDR3 is 16 residues. Germline values: CDR1 LNHDA, CDR2 SQIVND (reference sequence). Only in-frame clones appear in the TCRdb table, and some are missing; sequencing was by immunoSEQ multiplex PCR. The repertoire holds 55,000 to 75,000 clones, with 91% as singletons. The chain has TRBV19 and TRBJ2-3, with 11 bases aligning to TRBD2. This sequence was found in a human donor in good health. Some clones in this sample may be carry-over from other donors' samples. Sequenced: PBMCs. The CDR3 DNA sequence: TGTGCCAGTAACCCCTTAATAGCGGGGGGGCCAGATACGCAGTATTTT. Its protein is CASNPLIAGGPDTQYF. The whole variable domain, remainder taken from reference TRBV19 and TRBJ2-3, is DGGITQSPKYLFRKEGQNVTLSCEQNLNHDAMYWYRQDPGQGLRLIYYSQIVNDFQKGDIAEGYSVSREKKESFPLTVTSAQKNPTAFYLCASNPLIAGGPDTQYFGPGTRLTVL.